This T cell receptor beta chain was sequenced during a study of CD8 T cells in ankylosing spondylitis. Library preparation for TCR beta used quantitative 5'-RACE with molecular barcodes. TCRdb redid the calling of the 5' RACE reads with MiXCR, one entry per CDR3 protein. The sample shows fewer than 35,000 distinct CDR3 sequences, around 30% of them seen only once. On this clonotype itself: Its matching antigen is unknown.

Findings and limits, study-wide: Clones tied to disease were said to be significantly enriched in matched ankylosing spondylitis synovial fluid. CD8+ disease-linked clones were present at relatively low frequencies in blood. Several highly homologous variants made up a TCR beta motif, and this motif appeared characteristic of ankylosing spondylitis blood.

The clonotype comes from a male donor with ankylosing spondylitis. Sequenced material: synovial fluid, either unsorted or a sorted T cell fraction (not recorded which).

The CDR3 DNA is TGTGCCAGCAGTGAAGCGGTGGGACTAGCGGGAATCGGTGAGTTCTTC. Protein product: CASSEAVGLAGIGEFF. This chain connects TRBV6-1 to TRBJ2-1; 13 nucleotides match TRBD2. From germline, CDR1 is MNHNS and CDR2 SASEGT. The trim removed 0 bases at V and 14 bases at J, leaving 10 bases unmatched. The CDR3 runs 16 residues.